Only a few counts were recorded for the clone carrying this T cell receptor (beta chain). Its antigen is undetermined. The treatment was: roughly ten-day PBMC culture with coronavirus spike peptide pools or control peptides (ViraFEST assay). According to the study, CD4+ T cells from the unexposed donor were gathered ahead of the COVID-19 pandemic (2011-2018). Cultured CD4+ T cell DNA was sequenced using the Oncomine TCR Beta short-read assay. TCRdb processed the PCR reads anew with MiXCR; each CDR3 protein has one entry. The sample has 8,500 to 10,000 distinct CDR3 sequences, around three fifths seen once. The record originates from a study of vaccination and CD4 T cells after COVID-19. Looked up from germline, CDR1 is LNHDA and CDR2 is SQIVND (reference sequence). The V end lost 7 bases, the J end lost 2 bases, and 15 bases lay between the germline ends. The CDR3 is 16 residues long.

This clonotype was sampled from a human donor in good health. V usage is TRBV19 and J usage is TRBJ1-6, with D perhaps TRBD1 (6 bases). The sample consisted of CD4+ T cells from blood, cultured in vitro. The CDR3 coding sequence is TGTGCCAGTACCCAGCAAAGGGACACCTATAATTCACCCCTCCACTTT. It yields the protein CASTQQRDTYNSPLHF.